These 9 T cell receptor beta chains share one sample of origin, sequenced in a study of Ad26.COV2.S vaccination and SARS-CoV-2 variants (dated by TCRdb to the early 2020s). Reading the label with the study, this specimen's treatment or condition is: about 20 received Ad26.COV2.S at low or high dose, single or two shots; several received placebo; per-sample allocation not given. Repertoires of vaccine and placebo recipients were sequenced from samples taken on day 63 after the first injection. Libraries were built with the immunoSEQ multiplex PCR assay. Entries here come from immuneACCESS through TCRdb and include only in-frame sequences with V and J called. Some clones fail to appear in such tables; in the studies checked, an unresolved V gene covers under half of the shortfall, and the cause of the remainder is unknown. The sample table shows around 450,000 clones, and 89% are seen once. The ten largest clones capture 1.7% of the sample.

Sequenced material: peripheral blood, taken in a trial of Ad26.COV2.S vaccine versus placebo. These receptors all stem from a person between 18 and 65 years old who received the Ad26.COV2.S COVID-19 vaccine or a placebo.

The chain employs TRBV5-1 and TRBJ2-2; 7 bases agree with TRBD1. This CDR3 spans 16 amino acids. Germline V gene lookup returns CDR1 SGHRS and CDR2 YFSETQ. The V gene end was trimmed by 4 bases and the J gene end by 0 bases; junction bases not matched to a gene: 6. CDR3 in DNA: TGCGCCAGCAGCGGAACAGGGGCCCCGAACACCGGGGAGCTGTTTTTT. It specifies CASSGTGAPNTGELFF.

V is TRBV11-3 and J is TRBJ2-1, with D maybe TRBD2 (6 bases). The V gene's germline CDR1 is SGHNT and CDR2 YENEEA. The CDR3 consists of 13 residues. Trimming cost V 2 bases and J 7 bases, with 9 bases left between them. The CDR3 coding sequence is TGTGCCAGCAGCTTAATCGCGGGGAATGAGCAGTTCTTC. Translated: CASSLIAGNEQFF. Based on the CDR3 plus reference TRBV11-3 and TRBJ2-1, the full variable domain is EAGVVQSPRYKIIEKKQPVAFWCNPISGHNTLYWYLQNLGQGPELLIRYENEEAVDDSQLPKDRFSAERLKGVDSTLKIQPAELGDSAVYLCASSLIAGNEQFFGPGTRLTVL.

The chain recombines TRBV28 with TRBJ1-1, with no clear D. Trimming took off 6 bases at V and 1 base at J, with 15 bases between the two ends. The CDR3 is 15 amino acids. The germline V gene encodes CDR1 MDHEN and CDR2 SYDVKM. CDR3 nucleotide sequence: TGTGCCAGCAGCCCCGGGAGTGCGGGGAACACTGAAGCTTTCTTT. It encodes CASSPGSAGNTEAFF. Variable domain in full (rest from reference TRBV28 and TRBJ1-1): DVKVTQSSRYLVKRTGEKVFLECVQDMDHENMFWYRQDPGLGLRLIYFSYDVKMKEKGDIPEGYSVSREKKERFSLILESASTNQTSMYLCASSPGSAGNTEAFFGQGTRLTVV.

The V and J genes are TRBV28 and TRBJ2-7; D might be TRBD1 (6 bases). The CDR3 runs 15 residues. The germline gives CDR1 MDHEN, CDR2 SYDVKM. V gave up 5 bases and J gave up 0 bases, with 14 bases separating them. The CDR3 region has the DNA TGTGCCAGCAGTCTTGGGGCGGACAGCTCCTACGAGCAGTACTTC. Translated: CASSLGADSSYEQYF.

The CDR3 DNA reads TGCGCCAGCGAAGGGGGGACGTTGCAGTATTTT. Residues: CASEGGTLQYF. The rearrangement links TRBV10-2 to TRBJ2-3; D possibly uses TRBD1 or TRBD2 (6 bases each). Germline V CDR1 and CDR2: WSHSY, SAAADI. This CDR3 is 11 amino acids long. Trimming stripped 8 bases from V and 11 bases from J, with 14 bases between.

The chain combines TRBV25-1 with TRBJ2-7, with D perhaps matching TRBD1 (5 bases). CDR1 is MGHDK, CDR2 SYGVNS, per germline. V lost 3 bases and J 0 bases, leaving 12 bases between the germline ends. This CDR3 is 15 amino acids long. The DNA for the CDR3 is TGTGCCAGCAGTGATGCGAACAGGCCCTCCTACGAGCAGTACTTC. Translation: CASSDANRPSYEQYF.

The rearrangement uses TRBV28 and TRBJ2-5, with D possibly TRBD2 on 7 matching bases. With 5 bases removed from V and 3 bases from J, the gap between germline ends came to 16 bases. The germline V gene encodes CDR1 MDHEN and CDR2 SYDVKM. This CDR3 is built from 15 residues. CDR3 nucleotides: TGTGCCAGCAGTAGGACCTTAGGGGGGGAAGAGACCCAGTACTTC. It is translated as CASSRTLGGEETQYF.

The rearrangement joins TRBV10-3 to TRBJ1-1, with a tentative D call TRBD1 (6 bases). Per germline, CDR1 ENHRY and CDR2 SYGVKD. The CDR3 spans 13 residues. Trimming took 4 bases from V and 3 from J, leaving 9 bases between them. CDR3 region: CAISGDTYTEAFF. The CDR3 DNA follows: TGTGCCATCAGTGGGGACACCTACACTGAAGCTTTCTTT.

The J gene is TRBJ2-5, the V gene TRBV19; D gene unclear. This CDR3 is built from 13 residues. Germline CDR1 is LNHDA and CDR2 is SQIVND (reference sequence). V lost 4 bases to trimming and J lost 0 bases, with 6 bases between them. CDR3 coding DNA: TGTGCCAGTAGTAGCACAGACCAAGAGACCCAGTACTTC. Amino acid sequence: CASSSTDQETQYF.